This T cell receptor (beta chain) is from a study of T cell repertoires in aging, cancer and after chemotherapy. About the research overall: Clear clonal overlap appeared across healthy donor samples taken over several months to years. Study-wide results and caveats: Median generation probability rose over the chemotherapy interval in each cancer cohort, suggesting rebound thymic output. In cancer patients, declining TCR diversity with age involved lost richness and lost evenness.

This CDR3 is 12 amino acids long. CDR1 and CDR2 (germline): DFQATT, SNEGSKA (reference sequence). The J segment lost 5 bases and the V segment lost 5 bases, leaving 2 bases of the junction unmatched. Amplification of TCR beta used genomic DNA extracted from peripheral blood. In the case of this clonotype: Its target is unknown.

A mixed TRB-A/B primer pool amplified rearranged TRB by multiplex touch-down PCR. A single record per CDR3 protein comes from TCRdb applying MiXCR to the multiplex PCR reads. The sample shows some 2,100 distinct CDR3 sequences, about 25% of them seen only once. The rearrangement uses TRBV20-1 and TRBJ2-1, with TRBD1 matching 8 bases. Input material: blood. This receptor was obtained from a human donor in good health. CDR3 nucleotides: TGCAGTGCTCAGGGGGCGAACAATGAGCAGTTCTTC. Translated, it gives CSAQGANNEQFF.